The clone carrying this T cell receptor (beta chain) was seen once. For the second PCR, which ran for about 7 to 11 cycles, a sample-barcoded 5' primer and a J-beta primer mix were used. TCRdb reanalysed the 5' RACE reads using MiXCR and keeps one entry per CDR3 protein. This table has hundreds of thousands of distinct CDR3 sequences, 45% to 65% appearing once. The CDR3 length is 16 residues. Germline-derived CDR1 and CDR2 are SGHNT and YENEEA. With 5 bases removed from V and 2 bases from J, the gap between germline ends came to 17 bases. The sample, about 9.2 milliliters of peripheral blood, was drawn from each donor. The sample comes from a study of blood T cells in healthy people across ages.

Sequencing input: blood. The chain employs TRBV11-3 and TRBJ2-3; tentatively, D is TRBD2 (6 bases). This clonotype was obtained from a man in his 60s in good health. The DNA of the CDR3 is TGTGCCAGCAGCCCCGGGGCTAGCGCGATCACAGATACGCAGTATTTT. Protein: CASSPGASAITDTQYF. The full variable domain, completed using reference TRBV11-3 and TRBJ2-3, is EAGVVQSPRYKIIEKKQPVAFWCNPISGHNTLYWYLQNLGQGPELLIRYENEEAVDDSQLPKDRFSAERLKGVDSTLKIQPAELGDSAVYLCASSPGASAITDTQYFGPGTRLTVL.